This T cell receptor beta chain was captured in a study of T cells in narcolepsy. Study-wide findings and caveats: In some patient and control memory CD4+ samples, autoreactive clones were absent. Comparing one patient's CSF and blood CD4+ clonotypes highlighted HCRT- and TRIB2-specific autoreactive clonotypes. Healthy controls reportedly lacked the autoreactive clonotypes serially found in patients' blood.

Measured with immunoSEQ multiplex PCR; TCRdb has only the in-frame clones, and not every one. The sample includes approximately 25,000 clones, about nine tenths seen only once; the top ten take around 1.1%. The V and J ends lost 1 base and 8 bases respectively, with 18 bases between them. CDR1 is SEHNR, CDR2 FQNEAQ, per germline (reference sequence). The CDR3 sequence is 16 residues long. Worth noting for this clone: Its antigen remains unknown.

Specimen: CD45RA- memory CD4+ T cells from PBMCs. The chain has TRBV7-9 and TRBJ2-1; D might be TRBD1 (5 bases). The sequence derives from a human donor with narcolepsy. CDR3 nucleotides: TGTGCCAGCAGCTTAGGGGTTTTAGGGGCGCATGATGAGCAGTTCTTC. Protein product: CASSLGVLGAHDEQFF.